This record concerns one T cell receptor (beta chain) sequence. The antigen is not known. The junction departs from germline at one end; a sequencing error may be responsible. The data originate from a study of cytomegalovirus exposure and HLA in healthy donors. Across the whole study: From 190 million or so T cells, an earlier analysis saw approximately 120 million unique TCR beta sequences. Study results and caveats: Prediction of most subjects' HLA-A and HLA-B alleles by TCR beta sequences was reportedly accurate.

This CDR3 comprises 12 residues. The V gene's germline CDR1 is SEHNR and CDR2 FQNEAQ (reference sequence). Use of 60 Vbeta and 13 Jbeta primers characterized the PCR. In the authors' methods: An analysis performed later counted 81 million or so unique TCR beta chains (roughly 10 million of them shared). Profiling relied on immunoSEQ multiplex PCR, and the TCRdb table lists in-frame clones only, not all of them. V and J calls and clone size are those listed in that table; D and trimming were worked out from the DNA. Of some 120,000 clones listed, around two thirds are singletons. Material for sequencing was PBMCs. The chain combines TRBV7-9 with TRBJ1-1; 8 bases are shared with TRBD1. The TCR sequence derives from a human donor in good health. The CDR3 reads CASSLVQGGRRF. The CDR3 region has the DNA TGTGCCAGCAGCTTAGTACAGGGGGGGAGGCGCTTT.